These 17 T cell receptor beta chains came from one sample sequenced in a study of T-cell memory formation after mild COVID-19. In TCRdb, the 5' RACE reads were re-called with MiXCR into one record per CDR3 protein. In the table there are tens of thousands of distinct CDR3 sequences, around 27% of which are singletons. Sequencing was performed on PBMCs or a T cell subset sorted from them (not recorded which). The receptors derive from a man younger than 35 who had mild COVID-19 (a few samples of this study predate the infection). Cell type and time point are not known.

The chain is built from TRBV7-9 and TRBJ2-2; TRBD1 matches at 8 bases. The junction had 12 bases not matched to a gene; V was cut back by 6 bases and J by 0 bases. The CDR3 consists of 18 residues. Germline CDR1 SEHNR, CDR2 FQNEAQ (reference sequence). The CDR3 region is CASRQTGEGWANTGELFF. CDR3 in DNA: TGTGCCAGCAGGCAGACAGGGGAAGGTTGGGCGAACACCGGGGAGCTGTTTTTT. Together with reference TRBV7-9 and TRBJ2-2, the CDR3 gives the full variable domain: DTGVSQNPRHKITKRGQNVTFRCDPISEHNRLYWYRQTLGQGPEFLTYFQNEAQLEKSRLLSDRFSAERPKGSFSTLEIQRTEQGDSAMYLCASRQTGEGWANTGELFFGEGSRLTVL.

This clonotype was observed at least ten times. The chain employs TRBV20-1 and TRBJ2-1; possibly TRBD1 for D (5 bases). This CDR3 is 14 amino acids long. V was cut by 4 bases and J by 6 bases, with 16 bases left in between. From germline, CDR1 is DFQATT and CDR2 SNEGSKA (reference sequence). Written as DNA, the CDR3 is TGCAGTGCTACCCCATCCGGCAGGGTCAATGAGCAGTTCTTC. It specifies CSATPSGRVNEQFF.

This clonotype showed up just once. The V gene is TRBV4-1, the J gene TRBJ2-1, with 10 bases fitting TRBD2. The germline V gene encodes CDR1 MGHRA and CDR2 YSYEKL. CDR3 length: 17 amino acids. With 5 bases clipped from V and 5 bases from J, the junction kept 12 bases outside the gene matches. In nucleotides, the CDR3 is TGCGCCAGCAGCAAAGCTCCTCAGCGGGGGGGAAACAATGAGCAGTTCTTC. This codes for CASSKAPQRGGNNEQFF.

The CDR3: CASSPSRGSAGNTIYF. CDR3 DNA sequence: TGCGCCAGCAGCCCCAGCCGGGGGTCCGCCGGAAACACCATATATTTT. The genes are TRBV4-3 and TRBJ1-3; perhaps TRBD1 as D (5 bases). Germline CDR1 and CDR2: LGHNA and YSLEER. The CDR3 totals 16 residues. Deletions cut 4 bases from V and 4 bases from J, with 17 bases between.

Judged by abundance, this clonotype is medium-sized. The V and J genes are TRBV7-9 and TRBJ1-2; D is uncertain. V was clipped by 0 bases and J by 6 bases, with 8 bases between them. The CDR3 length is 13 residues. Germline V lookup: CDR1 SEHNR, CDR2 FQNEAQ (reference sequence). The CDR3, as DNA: TGTGCCAGCAGCTTAGCGAACGGGAATGGCTACACCTTC. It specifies CASSLANGNGYTF. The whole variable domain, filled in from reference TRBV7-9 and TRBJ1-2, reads DTGVSQNPRHKITKRGQNVTFRCDPISEHNRLYWYRQTLGQGPEFLTYFQNEAQLEKSRLLSDRFSAERPKGSFSTLEIQRTEQGDSAMYLCASSLANGNGYTFGSGTRLTVV.

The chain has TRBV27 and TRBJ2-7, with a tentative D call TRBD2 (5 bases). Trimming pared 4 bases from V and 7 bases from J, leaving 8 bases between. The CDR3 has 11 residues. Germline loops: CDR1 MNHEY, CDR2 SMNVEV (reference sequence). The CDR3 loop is CASSSGWEQYF. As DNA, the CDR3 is TGTGCCAGCAGTTCGGGGTGGGAGCAGTACTTC.

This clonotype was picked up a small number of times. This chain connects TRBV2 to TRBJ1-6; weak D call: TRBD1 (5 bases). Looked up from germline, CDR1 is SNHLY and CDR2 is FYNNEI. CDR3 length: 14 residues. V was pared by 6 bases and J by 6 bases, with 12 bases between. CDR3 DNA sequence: TGTGCCAGCAGAGAGAGACAGTTTAATTCACCCCTCCACTTT. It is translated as CASRERQFNSPLHF.

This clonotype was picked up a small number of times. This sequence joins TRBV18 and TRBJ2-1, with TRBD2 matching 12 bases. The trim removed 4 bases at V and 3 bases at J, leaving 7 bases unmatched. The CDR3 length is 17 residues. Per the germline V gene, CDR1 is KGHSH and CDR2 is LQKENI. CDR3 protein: CASSRASGGAFYNEQFF. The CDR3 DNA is TGTGCCAGCTCACGAGCTAGCGGGGGGGCGTTCTACAATGAGCAGTTCTTC.

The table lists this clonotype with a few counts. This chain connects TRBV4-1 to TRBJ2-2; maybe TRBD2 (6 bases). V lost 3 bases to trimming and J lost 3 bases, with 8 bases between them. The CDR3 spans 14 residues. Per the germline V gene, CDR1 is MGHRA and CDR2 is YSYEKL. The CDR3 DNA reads TGCGCCAGCAGCCAGCCGGGGGACACCGGGGAGCTGTTTTTT. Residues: CASSQPGDTGELFF.

CDR3 amino acids: CSVEDSRAGGLQETQYF. The CDR3 region has the DNA TGCAGCGTTGAAGATAGTCGGGCGGGGGGGCTTCAAGAGACCCAGTACTTC. This chain joins TRBV29-1 and TRBJ2-5, with 9 bases that match TRBD2. V gave up 0 bases and J gave up 2 bases; unmatched junction bases: 10. The CDR3 extends over 17 amino acids. Germline CDR1 is SQVTM and CDR2 is ANQGSEA.

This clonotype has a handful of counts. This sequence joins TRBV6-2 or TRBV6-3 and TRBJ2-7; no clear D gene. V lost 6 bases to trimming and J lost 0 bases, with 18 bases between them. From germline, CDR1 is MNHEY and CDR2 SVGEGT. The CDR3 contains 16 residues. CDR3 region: CASSSTQDWSSYEQYF. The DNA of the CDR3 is TGTGCCAGCAGCTCGACCCAAGACTGGAGCTCCTACGAGCAGTACTTC.

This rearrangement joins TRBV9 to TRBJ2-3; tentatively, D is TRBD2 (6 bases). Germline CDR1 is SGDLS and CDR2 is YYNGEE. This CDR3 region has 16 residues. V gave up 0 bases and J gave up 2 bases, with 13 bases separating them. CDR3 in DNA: TGTGCCAGCAGCGTAGAGGGTAGCGGAACCACAGATACGCAGTATTTT. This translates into CASSVEGSGTTDTQYF.

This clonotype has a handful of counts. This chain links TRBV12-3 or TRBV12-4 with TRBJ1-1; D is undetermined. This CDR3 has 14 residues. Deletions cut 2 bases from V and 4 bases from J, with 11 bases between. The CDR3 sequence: CASSLRKMGTEAFF. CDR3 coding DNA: TGTGCCAGCAGTTTAAGGAAGATGGGCACTGAAGCTTTCTTT.

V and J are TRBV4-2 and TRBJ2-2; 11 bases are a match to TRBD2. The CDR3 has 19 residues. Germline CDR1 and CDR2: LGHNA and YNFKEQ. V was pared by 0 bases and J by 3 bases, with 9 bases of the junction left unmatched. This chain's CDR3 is CASSQDASGGTRDTGELFF. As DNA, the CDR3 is TGTGCCAGCAGCCAAGATGCTAGCGGGGGGACCCGGGACACCGGGGAGCTGTTTTTT.

This chain's CDR3 is CASSYQRGGYNEQFF. The CDR3 coding sequence is TGTGCCAGCAGTTACCAGCGGGGGGGCTACAATGAGCAGTTCTTC. The gene calls are TRBV6-5 and TRBJ2-1, with TRBD2 matching 10 bases. From germline, CDR1 is MNHEY and CDR2 SVGAGI. This CDR3 has 15 residues. The V gene end was trimmed by 2 bases and the J gene end by 3 bases; junction bases not matched to a gene: 1.

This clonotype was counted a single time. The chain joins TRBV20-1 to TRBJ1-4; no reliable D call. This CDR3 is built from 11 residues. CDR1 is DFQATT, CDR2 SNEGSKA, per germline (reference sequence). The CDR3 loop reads CSRGAGEKLFF. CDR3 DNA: TGCAGCCGGGGAGCGGGTGAAAAACTGTTTTTT.

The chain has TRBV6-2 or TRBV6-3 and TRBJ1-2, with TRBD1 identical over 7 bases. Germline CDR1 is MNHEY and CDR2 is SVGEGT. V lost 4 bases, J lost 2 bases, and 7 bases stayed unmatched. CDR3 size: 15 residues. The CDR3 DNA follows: TGTGCCAGCAGTTCTACGCTGACAGGGAACTATGGCTACACCTTC. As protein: CASSSTLTGNYGYTF.